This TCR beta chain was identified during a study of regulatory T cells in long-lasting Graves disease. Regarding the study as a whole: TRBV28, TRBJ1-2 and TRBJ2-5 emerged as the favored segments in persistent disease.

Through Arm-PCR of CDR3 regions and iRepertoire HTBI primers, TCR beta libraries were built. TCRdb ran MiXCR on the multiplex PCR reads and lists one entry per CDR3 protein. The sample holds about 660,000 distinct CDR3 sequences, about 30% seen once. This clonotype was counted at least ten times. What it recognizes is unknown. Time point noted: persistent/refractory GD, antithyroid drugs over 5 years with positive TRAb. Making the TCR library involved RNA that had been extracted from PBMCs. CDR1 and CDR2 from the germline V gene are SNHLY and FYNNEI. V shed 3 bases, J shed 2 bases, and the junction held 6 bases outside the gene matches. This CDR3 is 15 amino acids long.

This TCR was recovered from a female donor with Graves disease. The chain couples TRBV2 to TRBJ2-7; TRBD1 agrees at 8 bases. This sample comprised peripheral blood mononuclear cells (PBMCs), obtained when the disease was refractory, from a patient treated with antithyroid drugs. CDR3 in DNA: TGTGCCAGCAGTGAGTCGGGACAGGTTGCCTACGAGCAGTACTTC. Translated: CASSESGQVAYEQYF. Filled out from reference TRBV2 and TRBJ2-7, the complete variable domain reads EPEVTQTPSHQVTQMGQEVILRCVPISNHLYFYWYRQILGQKVEFLVSFYNNEISEKSEIFDDQFSVERPDGSNFTLKIRSTKLEDSAMYFCASSESGQVAYEQYFGPGTRLTVT.